The 17 T cell receptor beta chains given below trace back to one sample, sequenced in a study of cytomegalovirus exposure and HLA in healthy donors listed by TCRdb under 2017. Libraries came from the immunoSEQ multiplex PCR assay. The multiplex PCR relied on a mix of 60 forward primers for TCR Vbeta segments and 13 reverse primers for TCR Jbeta segments. Held by TCRdb, this immuneACCESS table contains in-frame sequences only and omits some clones. Under half of the omission traces to an unresolved V gene where checked; the cause of the rest is unknown. A total of 170,000 or so clones appear in this sample, approximately 78% of them only once. Jointly, the top ten make up approximately 3.1% of the sample. The source material was PBMCs. The receptors shown here come from a woman aged 35 to 49 in good health and CMV-seronegative.

The chain combines TRBV6-5 with TRBJ2-3; TRBD2 is a possible D gene (5 bases). CDR3 length equals 16 residues. Germline CDR1 and CDR2: MNHEY and SVGAGI. Trimming stripped 2 bases from V and 0 bases from J, with 12 bases between. For the CDR3, the DNA is TGTGCCAGCAGTTACGAGGGCACCGGTAGCACAGATACGCAGTATTTT. This codes for CASSYEGTGSTDTQYF.

J is TRBJ2-7 and V is TRBV6-5, with D maybe TRBD1 (6 bases). Germline CDR1 reads MNHEY; CDR2 reads SVGAGI. This CDR3 has 14 residues. V lost 7 bases to trimming and J lost 3 bases, with 16 bases between them. The DNA of the CDR3 is TGTGCCAGCACACCAGGGGATTCGGGCTACGAGCAGTACTTC. Its protein product is CASTPGDSGYEQYF.

This clone came up once. This chain joins TRBV19 and TRBJ1-2; D might be TRBD1 (6 bases). Trimming cost V 4 bases and J 8 bases, with 17 bases left between them. This CDR3 spans 14 amino acids. Germline V CDR1 and CDR2: LNHDA, SQIVND (reference sequence). CDR3: CASSNPGGPRGYTF. DNA of the CDR3: TGTGCCAGTAGTAATCCGGGGGGGCCTCGGGGCTACACCTTC.

The chain employs TRBV2 and TRBJ2-5, with a possible D match to TRBD1 (5 bases). Deletions cut 7 bases from V and 6 bases from J, with 15 bases between. The CDR3 consists of 13 residues. CDR1 is SNHLY and CDR2 is FYNNEI in the germline V gene. The DNA for the CDR3 is TGTGCCAGCAACCAGGGTTCCGGAAAGACCCAGTACTTC. Translating it yields CASNQGSGKTQYF.

The rearrangement joins TRBV5-1 to TRBJ2-3; weak D call: TRBD2 (7 bases). Trimming shortened V by 2 bases and J by 0 bases, and 19 bases separated the two germline ends. CDR1 and CDR2 from the germline V gene are SGHRS and YFSETQ. The CDR3 is 18 amino acids. The CDR3 nucleotides read TGCGCCAGCAGCTTAAACCTGGCGGGGGCCCTTAGCACAGATACGCAGTATTTT. Its translation: CASSLNLAGALSTDTQYF.

J is TRBJ2-2 and V is TRBV25-1; D unclear. Germline V gives CDR1 MGHDK, CDR2 SYGVNS. Between the trimmed V and J ends, which lost 7 bases and 0 bases, there was a span of 6 bases. The CDR3 is 13 residues long. The CDR3 DNA reads as TGTGCCAGCATCGACACGAACACCGGGGAGCTGTTTTTT. This codes for CASIDTNTGELFF.

With regard to this clone: This specimen includes other DNA sequences encoding the same CDR3. J is TRBJ1-1 and V is TRBV7-3, with TRBD1 as a possible D gene (5 bases). With 3 bases removed from V and 3 bases from J, the gap between germline ends came to 8 bases. This CDR3 region has 13 residues. In germline, CDR1 is SGHTA, CDR2 FQGTGA. CDR3 DNA sequence: TGTGCCAGCAGCTTCCAGGGTGACACTGAAGCTTTCTTT. The encoded protein is CASSFQGDTEAFF.

The chain combines TRBV7-2 with TRBJ2-5; 7 nucleotides align to TRBD1. Germline V gene lookup returns CDR1 SGHTA and CDR2 FQGNSA. V dropped 4 bases and J dropped 1; count of bases not matched to a gene: 3. The CDR3 runs to 14 residues. CDR3 sequence (DNA): TGTGCCAGCAGCTGGACAGGTATCCAAGAGACCCAGTACTTC. Residues: CASSWTGIQETQYF.

This clone has only a few counts. This chain joins TRBV29-1 and TRBJ2-3; 10 bases are a match to TRBD2. The CDR3 is made up of 13 amino acids. Germline V gives CDR1 SQVTM, CDR2 ANQGSEA. After removal of 7 bases from V and 3 bases from J, the junction contained 4 bases not matched to a gene. In DNA form, the CDR3 reads TGCAGCGGGGGGGGACTAGCGACAGATACGCAGTATTTT. Translated, it gives CSGGGLATDTQYF.

The chain is built from TRBV6-4 and TRBJ2-2; TRBD2 might be the D (6 bases). The ends were cut back, 6 bases at V and 3 bases at J, with 11 bases in the middle. This CDR3 region has 14 residues. The germline V gene has CDR1 MRHNA and CDR2 SNTAGT. CDR3 sequence: CASRRGTDTGELFF. Here the CDR3 DNA reads TGTGCCAGCAGACGGGGGACGGACACCGGGGAGCTGTTTTTT.

This clone was detected only once. The gene calls are TRBV27 and TRBJ2-7; 9 nucleotides agree with TRBD1. J gave up 2 bases and V 5 bases, and 1 base lay outside the gene matches. This CDR3 contains 13 residues. The germline V gene has CDR1 MNHEY and CDR2 SMNVEV (reference sequence). CDR3: CASSRTGAYEQYF. CDR3 coding DNA: TGTGCCAGCAGTAGGACAGGGGCCTACGAGCAGTACTTC.

This chain uses TRBV19 with TRBJ2-7; possibly TRBD1 for D (5 bases). The V end lost 4 bases, the J end lost 4 bases, and 14 bases lay between the germline ends. CDR3 length: 14 residues. Germline CDR1 is LNHDA and CDR2 is SQIVND (reference sequence). The DNA for the CDR3 is TGTGCCAGTAGTAGGGGCTTCGACGGGTACGAGCAGTACTTC. Translating gives CASSRGFDGYEQYF. Complete variable domain (other parts from reference TRBV19 and TRBJ2-7): DGGITQSPKYLFRKEGQNVTLSCEQNLNHDAMYWYRQDPGQGLRLIYYSQIVNDFQKGDIAEGYSVSREKKESFPLTVTSAQKNPTAFYLCASSRGFDGYEQYFGPGTRLTVT.

V usage is TRBV5-1 and J usage is TRBJ2-2; 7 bases match TRBD2. Per germline, CDR1 SGHRS and CDR2 YFSETQ. The CDR3 spans 16 residues. The junction had 6 bases not matched to a gene; V was cut back by 4 bases and J by 0 bases. Written as DNA, the CDR3 is TGCGCCAGCAGCCCGCCGGGACTAACGAACACCGGGGAGCTGTTTTTT. It codes for CASSPPGLTNTGELFF.

This rearrangement joins TRBV9 to TRBJ1-5; D is undetermined. The CDR3 sequence is 14 residues long. The V gene's germline CDR1 is SGDLS and CDR2 YYNGEE. V was clipped by 1 base and J by 0 bases, with 5 bases between them. In nucleotides, the CDR3 is TGTGCCAGCAGCGTATTAGATAGCAATCAGCCCCAGCATTTT. Amino acids: CASSVLDSNQPQHF.

This chain joins TRBV5-6 and TRBJ2-4; 7 nucleotides match TRBD1. The germline V gene has CDR1 SGHDT and CDR2 YYEEEE. V shed 0 bases and J 1 base; nucleotides not matched to a gene: 4. This CDR3 is built from 16 residues. The CDR3 region is CASSLVEDRAKNIQYF. DNA of the CDR3: TGTGCCAGCAGCTTGGTTGAGGACAGGGCCAAAAACATTCAGTACTTC.

V is TRBV7-2 and J is TRBJ1-1; D is possibly TRBD1 (6 bases). The germline V gene encodes CDR1 SGHTA and CDR2 FQGNSA. The CDR3 covers 14 residues. Trimming cost V 4 bases and J 4 bases, with 13 bases left between them. Here the CDR3 reads CASSSSGATTEAFF. In nucleotides, the CDR3 is TGTGCCAGCAGCTCATCAGGGGCGACCACTGAAGCTTTCTTT.

The chain couples TRBV9 to TRBJ2-3; 7 bases are a match to TRBD1. J was trimmed by 9 bases and V by 0 bases; bases with no gene match: 4. Germline V gene lookup returns CDR1 SGDLS and CDR2 YYNGEE. The CDR3 spans 13 residues. The CDR3 loop is CASSVGVGGTQYF. Here the CDR3 DNA reads TGTGCCAGCAGCGTAGGGGTAGGGGGCACGCAGTATTTT.